The source of this TCR beta chain is a study of blood T cell repertoires in COVID-19. Ages ranged from roughly 18 to 100 years, with residence in approximately 23 US areas. Cohort assignment relied on participant-reported clinical history. Sequencing was performed with immunoSEQ multiplex PCR; in TCRdb, only in-frame clones are kept and a portion is missing. The sample has fewer than 500,000 clones, approximately 90% seen once. This clone was detected only once. The specimen sequenced was PBMCs or T cells enriched from blood (not recorded which). The clonotype comes from a woman between 18 and 29 years old with acute COVID-19.

The CDR3 DNA follows: TGCAGCGTTGAACTCGCTGGCAAGCAGTACTTC. Protein sequence: CSVELAGKQYF. The chain uses TRBV29-1 and TRBJ2-7; no clear D gene. The CDR3 covers 11 residues. The germline CDR1 and CDR2 sequences are SQVTM and ANQGSEA. V dropped 2 bases and J dropped 8 bases, with 10 bases sitting between them.